These 3 T cell receptor beta chains share one sample of origin, sequenced in a study of T cell responses to AZD1222 COVID-19 vaccine. Sequenced by immunoSEQ multiplex PCR; TCRdb stores in-frame clones only, minus some. The sample lists approximately 180,000 clones, 80% to 95% occurring once. The material was peripheral blood, obtained 28 days after the second dose of the MenACWY control vaccine. These receptor sequences come from an adult who received the MenACWY meningococcal vaccine as a control.

This rearrangement joins TRBV5-1 to TRBJ2-2; D is perhaps TRBD1 or TRBD2 (6 bases each). Germline CDR1 SGHRS, CDR2 YFSETQ. With 4 bases removed from V and 5 bases from J, the gap between germline ends came to 18 bases. The length of the CDR3 is 16 residues. The CDR3 loop is CASSVVGAGGTGELFF. The CDR3, as DNA: TGCGCCAGCAGCGTAGTGGGGGCAGGAGGGACCGGGGAGCTGTTTTTT.

The J gene is TRBJ1-2, the V gene TRBV19; possible D gene TRBD1, 5 bases. Trimming removed 6 bases at V and 1 base at J, with 15 bases between. The CDR3 length is 15 residues. Germline CDR1 is LNHDA and CDR2 is SQIVND (reference sequence). CDR3 in amino acids: CASSTGSGGNYGYTF. As DNA, the CDR3 is TGTGCCAGTAGCACCGGATCGGGGGGTAACTATGGCTACACCTTC.

This chain joins TRBV5-6 and TRBJ1-2; 7 bases are a match to TRBD1. CDR3 size: 14 residues. The germline gives CDR1 SGHDT, CDR2 YYEEEE. V lost 3 bases and J lost 2; bases outside the gene matches: 4. This CDR3 is CASSSGTVNYGYTF. CDR3 nucleotides: TGTGCCAGCAGCTCGGGGACAGTCAACTATGGCTACACCTTC.